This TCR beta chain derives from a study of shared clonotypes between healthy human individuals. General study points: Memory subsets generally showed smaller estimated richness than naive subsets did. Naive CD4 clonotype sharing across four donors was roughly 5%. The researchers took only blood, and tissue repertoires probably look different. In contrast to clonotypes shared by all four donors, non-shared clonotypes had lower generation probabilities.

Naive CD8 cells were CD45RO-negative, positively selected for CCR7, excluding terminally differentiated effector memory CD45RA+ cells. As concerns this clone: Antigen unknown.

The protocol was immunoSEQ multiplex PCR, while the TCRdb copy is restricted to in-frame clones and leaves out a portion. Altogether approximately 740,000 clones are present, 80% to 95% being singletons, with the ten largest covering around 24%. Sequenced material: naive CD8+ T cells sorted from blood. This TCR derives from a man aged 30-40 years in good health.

This CDR3 reads CSVETAQGDYYGYTF. Written as DNA, the CDR3 is TGCAGCGTGGAAACGGCGCAGGGAGATTACTATGGCTACACCTTC. This chain joins TRBV29-1 and TRBJ1-2; possibly TRBD1 for D (5 bases). Germline values: CDR1 SQVTM, CDR2 ANQGSEA. Trimming shortened V by 6 bases and J by 3 bases, and 20 bases separated the two germline ends. The CDR3 length is 15 residues.